What follows describes a single T cell receptor beta chain. Its antigen remains unknown. This sample was included in a study of response to subunit inactivated influenza vaccine. Study outcomes and limitations: Authors suggested few new T cells are recruited by each seasonal influenza vaccination.

The CDR3 runs 13 residues. The V gene lost 9 bases and the J gene lost 2 bases, with 14 bases spanning the gap. CDR1 and CDR2 (germline): MNHNS, SASEGT. TCRdb reanalysed the RT-PCR reads using MiXCR and keeps one entry per CDR3 protein. The sample yields approximately 520,000 distinct CDR3 sequences, approximately 15% seen once. This clonotype was sampled from a man between 50 and 75 years old who received an inactivated influenza vaccine. V usage is TRBV6-1 and J usage is TRBJ2-7; D is possibly TRBD1 (6 bases). This sample comprised CD4+ T cells sorted from PBMCs, obtained less than 25 months after vaccination. CDR3 nucleotides: TGTGCCAGTCGAACTTGGGACACCTACGAGCAGTACTTC. This translates into CASRTWDTYEQYF.